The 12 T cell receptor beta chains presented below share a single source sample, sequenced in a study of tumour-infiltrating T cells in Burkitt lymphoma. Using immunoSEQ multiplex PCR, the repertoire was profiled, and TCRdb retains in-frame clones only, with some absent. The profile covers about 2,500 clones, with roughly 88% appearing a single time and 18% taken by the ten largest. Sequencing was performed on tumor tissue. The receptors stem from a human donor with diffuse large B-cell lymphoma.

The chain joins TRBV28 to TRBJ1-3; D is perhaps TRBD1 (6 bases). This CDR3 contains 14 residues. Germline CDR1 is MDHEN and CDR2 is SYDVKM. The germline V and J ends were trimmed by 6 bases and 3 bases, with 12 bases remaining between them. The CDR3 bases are TGTGCCAGCAGACGAACAGGGAGTGGAAACACCATATATTTT. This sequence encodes CASRRTGSGNTIYF.

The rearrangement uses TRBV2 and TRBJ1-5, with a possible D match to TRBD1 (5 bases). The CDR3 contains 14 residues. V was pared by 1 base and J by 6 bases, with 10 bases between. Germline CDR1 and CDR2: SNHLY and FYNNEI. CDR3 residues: CASSEGDVGQPQHF. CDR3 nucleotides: TGTGCCAGCAGTGAAGGGGACGTCGGTCAGCCCCAGCATTTT.

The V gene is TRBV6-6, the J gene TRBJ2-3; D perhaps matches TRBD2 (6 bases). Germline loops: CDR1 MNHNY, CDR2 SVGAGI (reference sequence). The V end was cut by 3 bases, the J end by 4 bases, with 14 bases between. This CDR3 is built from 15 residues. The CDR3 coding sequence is TGTGCCAGCAGTTATGGGTCTAGCGATCCAGATACGCAGTATTTT. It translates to CASSYGSSDPDTQYF.

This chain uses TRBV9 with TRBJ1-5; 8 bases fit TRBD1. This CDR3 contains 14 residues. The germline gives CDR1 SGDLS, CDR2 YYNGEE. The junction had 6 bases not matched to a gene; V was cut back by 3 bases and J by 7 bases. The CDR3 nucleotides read TGTGCCAGCAGCGCGACAGGGGTAGGGCAGCCCCAGCATTTT. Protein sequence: CASSATGVGQPQHF.

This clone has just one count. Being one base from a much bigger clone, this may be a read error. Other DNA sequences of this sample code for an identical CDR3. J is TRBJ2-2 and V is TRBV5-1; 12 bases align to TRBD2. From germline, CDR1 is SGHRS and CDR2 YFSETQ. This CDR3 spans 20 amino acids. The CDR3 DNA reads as TGCGCCAGCAGTTTGGACCCTAGCGGGAGGGCCGGAAGTAACACCGGGGAGCTGTTTTTT. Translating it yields CASSLDPSGRAGSNTGELFF.

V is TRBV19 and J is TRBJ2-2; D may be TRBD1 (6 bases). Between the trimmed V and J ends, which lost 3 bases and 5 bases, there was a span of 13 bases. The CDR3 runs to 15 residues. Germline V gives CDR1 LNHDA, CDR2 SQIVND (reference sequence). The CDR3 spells CASSMGTFLTGELFF. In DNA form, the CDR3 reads TGTGCCAGTAGTATGGGGACATTCCTGACCGGGGAGCTGTTTTTT.

CDR3 bases: TGTGCCAGCAGCTTAGGGTCCGGGACGGGAGAGACCCAGTACTTC. Amino acids: CASSLGSGTGETQYF. V and J are TRBV7-2 and TRBJ2-5; D possibly uses TRBD1 or TRBD2 (5 bases each). The CDR3 extends over 15 amino acids. Trimming stripped 1 base from V and 4 bases from J, with 13 bases between. CDR1 and CDR2 (germline): SGHTA, FQGNSA. Using reference TRBV7-2 and TRBJ2-5 for the parts outside the CDR3, the full variable domain is GAGVSQSPSNKVTEKGKDVELRCDPISGHTALYWYRQSLGQGLEFLIYFQGNSAPDKSGLPSDRFSAERTGGSVSTLTIQRTQQEDSAVYLCASSLGSGTGETQYFGPGTRLLVL.

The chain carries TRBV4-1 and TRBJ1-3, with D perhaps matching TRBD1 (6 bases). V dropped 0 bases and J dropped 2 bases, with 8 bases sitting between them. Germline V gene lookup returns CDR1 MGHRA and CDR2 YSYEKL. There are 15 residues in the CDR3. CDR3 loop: CASSQDWGPGNTIYF. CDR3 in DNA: TGCGCCAGCAGCCAAGATTGGGGGCCTGGAAACACCATATATTTT.

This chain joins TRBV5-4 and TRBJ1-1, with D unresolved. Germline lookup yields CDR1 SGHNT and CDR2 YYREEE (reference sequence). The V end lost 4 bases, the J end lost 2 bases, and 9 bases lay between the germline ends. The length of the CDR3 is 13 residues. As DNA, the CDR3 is TGTGCCAGCAGCCCCGACCAAAACACTGAAGCTTTCTTT. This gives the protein CASSPDQNTEAFF.

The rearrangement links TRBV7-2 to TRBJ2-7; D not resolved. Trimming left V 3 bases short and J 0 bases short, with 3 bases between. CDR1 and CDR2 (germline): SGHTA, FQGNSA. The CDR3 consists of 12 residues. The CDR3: CASSFTSYEQYF. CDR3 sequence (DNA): TGTGCCAGCAGCTTCACCTCCTACGAGCAGTACTTC.

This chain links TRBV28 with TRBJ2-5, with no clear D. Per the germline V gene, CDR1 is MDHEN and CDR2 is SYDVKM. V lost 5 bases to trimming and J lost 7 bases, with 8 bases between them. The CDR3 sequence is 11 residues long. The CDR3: CASSPSVTQYF. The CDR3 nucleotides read TGTGCCAGCAGTCCCTCGGTGACCCAGTACTTC.

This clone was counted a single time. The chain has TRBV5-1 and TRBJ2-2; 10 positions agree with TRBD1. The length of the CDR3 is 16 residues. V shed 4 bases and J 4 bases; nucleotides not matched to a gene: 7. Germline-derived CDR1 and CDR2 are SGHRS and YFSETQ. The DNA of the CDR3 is TGCGCCAGCAGCCGACGACAGGGGGCCGGCACCGGGGAGCTGTTTTTT. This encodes CASSRRQGAGTGELFF.